The 21 T cell receptor beta chains listed next were all sequenced from one sample in a study of patients and donors after allogeneic stem cell transplantation. TCRdb used MiXCR to reprocess the RT-PCR reads, holding one entry per CDR3 protein. This table has about a million distinct CDR3 sequences, about a sixth appearing once. The sequencing input was blood, either unsorted or a sorted T cell fraction (not recorded which). The receptor source for this set is a human donor who was either an allogeneic HSCT recipient or a stem cell or donor lymphocyte infusion donor (not recorded which). It is not recorded whose cells these are; they may come from a transplant donor.

This clonotype has a handful of counts. This chain links TRBV12-3 or TRBV12-4 with TRBJ1-6, with D tentatively TRBD1 (5 bases). Trimming took 8 bases from V and 10 from J, leaving 12 bases between them. There are 12 residues in the CDR3. Here the CDR3 reads CASRDSGSPLHF. CDR3 coding DNA: TGTGCCAGCCGGGACTCGGGCTCACCCCTCCACTTT.

The chain employs TRBV20-1 and TRBJ1-1, with TRBD1 identical over 8 bases. V lost 0 bases to trimming and J lost 7 bases; unmatched junction nucleotides: 7. The CDR3 spans 14 residues. Germline-derived CDR1 and CDR2 are DFQATT and SNEGSKA (reference sequence). This chain's CDR3 is CSARDYRGDVEAFF. The CDR3 DNA reads as TGCAGTGCTAGAGATTACAGGGGGGATGTTGAAGCTTTCTTT.

This chain joins TRBV29-1 and TRBJ2-1, with a possible D match to TRBD1 (6 bases). Trimming stripped 3 bases from V and 8 bases from J, with 14 bases between. Germline CDR1 and CDR2: SQVTM and ANQGSEA. CDR3 size: 13 residues. The CDR3 DNA reads as TGCAGCGTTGATGGGGGCCACGGGGATGAGCAGTTCTTC. This translates into CSVDGGHGDEQFF.

In this sample, this clonotype turned up many times. The rearrangement links TRBV20-1 to TRBJ2-6; TRBD2 might be the D (5 bases). Germline CDR1 reads DFQATT; CDR2 reads SNEGSKA (reference sequence). V was pared by 0 bases and J by 4 bases, with 10 bases between. The CDR3 has 15 amino acids. The CDR3, as DNA: TGCAGTGCTAGAGATGAGGGCTCCGGGGCCAACGTCCTGACTTTC. Translation gives CSARDEGSGANVLTF.

V usage is TRBV5-4 and J usage is TRBJ1-2; no firm D call. Between the trimmed V and J ends, which lost 4 bases and 4 bases, there was a span of 11 bases. CDR1 and CDR2 (germline): SGHNT, YYREEE (reference sequence). CDR3 length: 13 residues. The CDR3 DNA sequence: TGTGCCAGCAGCGCCCCAGAGGTCTATGGCTACACCTTC. As protein: CASSAPEVYGYTF.

This clonotype was seen a handful of times. The genes are TRBV5-1 and TRBJ2-5; 12 bases are a match to TRBD2. Germline CDR1 reads SGHRS; CDR2 reads YFSETQ. This CDR3 has 15 residues. J was trimmed by 4 bases and V by 3 bases; bases with no gene match: 4. CDR3 sequence (DNA): TGCGCCAGCAGCTGGACTAGCGGGACAGTAGAGACCCAGTACTTC. This sequence encodes CASSWTSGTVETQYF.

This clonotype occurred a few times. The gene calls are TRBV12-3 or TRBV12-4 and TRBJ2-7, with D maybe TRBD1 (6 bases). Trimming stripped 2 bases from V and 3 bases from J, with 14 bases between. The CDR3 spans 15 residues. The CDR3 DNA reads TGTGCCAGCAGTTTATTAGGGGGAGTGAGCTACGAGCAGTACTTC. The encoded protein is CASSLLGGVSYEQYF.

In the case of this clonotype: The junction shows a germline mismatch at one end, possibly a read error. J is TRBJ1-1 and V is TRBV7-7; TRBD1 might be the D (5 bases). Germline V gene sequence: CDR1 SSHAT, CDR2 FNYEAQ (reference sequence). CDR3 size: 15 residues. The CDR3, as DNA: TGTGCTAGCAGCCCGTACGAGGGGATGAACACTGAAGCTTTCTTT. This gives the protein CASSPYEGMNTEAFF.

This clonotype was detected ten times or more. At one end the junction does not follow the germline gene, possibly because of a read error. The rearrangement joins TRBV18 to TRBJ2-3, with D perhaps matching TRBD1 or TRBD2 (6 bases each). Germline lookup yields CDR1 KGHSH and CDR2 LQKENI. The length of the CDR3 is 13 residues. The CDR3, as DNA: TGCGCCAGCAGCCCGGGGGCCCCAGATACGCAGTATTTT. It translates to CASSPGAPDTQYF.

V usage is TRBV20-1 and J usage is TRBJ2-1; a weak D match, TRBD2 (5 bases). The CDR3 covers 9 residues. Trimming cost V 6 bases and J 13 bases, with 10 bases left between them. CDR1 and CDR2 from the germline V gene are DFQATT and SNEGSKA (reference sequence). The CDR3 here is CSAGISQFF. CDR3 nucleotides: TGCAGTGCCGGGATCTCCCAGTTCTTC.

The chain is built from TRBV11-2 and TRBJ2-3; the match to TRBD2 covers 9 bases. Germline V lookup: CDR1 SGHAT, CDR2 FQNNGV. J was trimmed by 0 bases and V by 5 bases; bases with no gene match: 12. The CDR3 has 18 residues. The CDR3 reads CASSHGLAGRASTDTQYF. DNA of the CDR3: TGTGCCAGCAGCCACGGGCTAGCGGGGAGGGCTAGCACAGATACGCAGTATTTT. The whole variable domain, filled in from reference TRBV11-2 and TRBJ2-3, reads EAGVAQSPRYKIIEKRQSVAFWCNPISGHATLYWYQQILGQGPKLLIQFQNNGVVDDSQLPKDRFSAERLKGVDSTLKIQPAKLEDSAVYLCASSHGLAGRASTDTQYFGPGTRLTVL.

In its sample, this clonotype was seen once. The genes are TRBV27 and TRBJ1-5; 7 bases fit TRBD1. After removal of 5 bases from V and 4 bases from J, the junction contained 8 bases not matched to a gene. The germline V gene has CDR1 MNHEY and CDR2 SMNVEV (reference sequence). The CDR3 length is 15 residues. CDR3 coding DNA: TGTGCCAGCAGTCACCGACAGGGATGGAATCAGCCCCAGCATTTT. Amino acid sequence: CASSHRQGWNQPQHF.

This clonotype occurred a few times. V gene TRBV3-1 combines with J gene TRBJ1-2; no clear D gene. V was shortened by 5 bases and J by 6 bases, with 16 bases between the two germline ends. Germline V CDR1 and CDR2: LGHDT, YNNKEL (reference sequence). This CDR3 region has 14 residues. DNA of the CDR3: TGTGCCAGCAGCGAAGCCAGGAGGAGGGATGGCTACACCTTC. Translating gives CASSEARRRDGYTF.

The J gene is TRBJ2-1, the V gene TRBV9, with 8 nucleotides matching TRBD2. Germline CDR1 reads SGDLS; CDR2 reads YYNGEE. The junction had 17 bases not matched to a gene; V was cut back by 4 bases and J by 8 bases. This CDR3 has 17 amino acids. CDR3 DNA sequence: TGTGCCAGCAGCCCAATTCGGGGCTCGCGGGGGGAGTATGAGCAGTTCTTC. It translates to CASSPIRGSRGEYEQFF.

This clonotype was seen repeatedly, ten times or more. The rearrangement uses TRBV7-8 and TRBJ1-1; 7 nucleotides agree with TRBD1. The CDR3 extends over 14 amino acids. The V and J ends lost 7 bases and 1 base, in that order; junction bases with no gene match: 6. Germline CDR1 reads SGHVS; CDR2 reads FQNEAQ. In DNA form, the CDR3 reads TGTGCCAGCATAAGGGGGCCAAGGAACACTGAAGCTTTCTTT. Translated, it gives CASIRGPRNTEAFF. The variable domain in full, with the rest retrieved from reference TRBV7-8 and TRBJ1-1, is GAGVSQSPRYKVAKRGQDVALRCDPISGHVSLFWYQQALGQGPEFLTYFQNEAQLDKSGLPSDRFFAERPEGSVSTLKIQRTQQEDSAVYLCASIRGPRNTEAFFGQGTRLTVV.

This rearrangement joins TRBV4-1 to TRBJ2-4; 9 bases line up with TRBD2. V shed 1 base and J 1 base; nucleotides not matched to a gene: 2. CDR1 is MGHRA, CDR2 YSYEKL, per germline. CDR3 length equals 16 residues. Here the CDR3 DNA reads TGCGCCAGCAGCCAAGGGAGCGGGGGGGCCAAAAACATTCAGTACTTC. This encodes CASSQGSGGAKNIQYF.

In this sample, this clonotype turned up a few times. This chain joins TRBV28 and TRBJ2-7; D is ambiguous. V was trimmed by 5 bases and J by 7 bases, leaving 18 bases between them. The germline CDR1 and CDR2 sequences are MDHEN and SYDVKM. The CDR3 has 14 amino acids. The CDR3 sequence: CASSPIRVLGEQYF. CDR3 DNA: TGTGCCAGCAGTCCCATCCGGGTTCTCGGGGAGCAGTACTTC.

The chain uses TRBV5-1 and TRBJ2-2; D not certain. There are 13 residues in the CDR3. Trimming removed 7 bases from V and 10 bases from J, with 17 bases in between. Per germline, CDR1 SGHRS and CDR2 YFSETQ. The CDR3 sequence: CASRIEGDPELFF. In DNA form, the CDR3 reads TGCGCCAGCCGAATAGAAGGAGACCCGGAGCTGTTTTTT.

This chain links TRBV29-1 with TRBJ2-3; D call uncertain. Germline assignment: CDR1 SQVTM and CDR2 ANQGSEA. The CDR3 runs 13 residues. V was pared by 6 bases and J by 6 bases, with 16 bases between. The CDR3 bases are TGCAGCGTAGACGGGCAGGACGGGGATACGCAGTATTTT. It is translated as CSVDGQDGDTQYF.

This clonotype was seen a handful of times. The chain combines TRBV15 with TRBJ2-1, with D perhaps matching TRBD1 or TRBD2 (7 bases each). The CDR3 is 13 residues long. Trimming removed 10 bases from V and 7 bases from J, with 17 bases in between. Germline-derived CDR1 and CDR2 are LNHNV and YYDKDF (reference sequence). The CDR3 bases are TGTGCCATCAGGGGGGGCCCCAATAATGAGCAGTTCTTC. This gives the protein CAIRGGPNNEQFF.

The J gene is TRBJ2-7, the V gene TRBV30, with D possibly matching TRBD1 (6 bases). CDR3 length equals 14 residues. V shed 4 bases and J shed 0 bases, with 13 bases lying between them. The germline gives CDR1 GTSNPN, CDR2 SVGIG (reference sequence). CDR3: CAWIKGEHSYEQYF. The CDR3 nucleotides are TGTGCCTGGATAAAGGGGGAACACTCCTACGAGCAGTACTTC.